This T cell receptor beta chain was documented in a study of blood T cell repertoires in COVID-19. For the study at large: Acute-phase and convalescent COVID-19 samples originated in the United States, Italy and Spain. In each case, the material was cDNA or gDNA derived from T cells, B-cell-depleted T cells, or PBMCs.

After removal of 5 bases from V and 6 bases from J, the junction contained 8 bases not matched to a gene. Germline-derived CDR1 and CDR2 are SGHAT and FQNNGV. The CDR3 consists of 17 residues. Sequencing was performed with immunoSEQ multiplex PCR; in TCRdb, only in-frame clones are kept and a portion is missing. This table holds 40,000 to 60,000 clones, approximately 86% found once. The origin of this receptor is an elderly man with active COVID-19. The material sequenced was peripheral blood. The chain couples TRBV11-2 to TRBJ2-1, with 15 bases matching TRBD2. CDR3 protein: CASSKPGLAGGGNEQFF. DNA for the CDR3: TGTGCCAGCAGCAAACCGGGACTAGCGGGAGGAGGCAATGAGCAGTTCTTC. Looking up the rest from reference TRBV11-2 and TRBJ2-1 gives the full variable domain: EAGVAQSPRYKIIEKRQSVAFWCNPISGHATLYWYQQILGQGPKLLIQFQNNGVVDDSQLPKDRFSAERLKGVDSTLKIQPAKLEDSAVYLCASSKPGLAGGGNEQFFGPGTRLTVL.